Sequencing of this T cell receptor beta chain was carried out in a study of blood T cell repertoires in COVID-19. Study in general: Acute-phase and convalescent COVID-19 samples originated in the United States, Italy and Spain. PBMCs, B-cell-depleted T cells, or T cells were the source of the cDNA or gDNA that made up the material.

As processed by the authors: Reference gene primer amplification yielded estimated nucleated cell counts. TCRdb's copy holds only in-frame clones and misses some; the assay was immunoSEQ multiplex PCR. That table gives V, J and clone size, and the DNA gave D and trimming. This sample carries tens of thousands of clones, roughly 85% of them seen once, and the ten largest clones take about two fifths. This sequence was found in a human donor in a cohort sampled during active COVID-19. Sequencing was carried out using peripheral blood.

Here the CDR3 reads CASSRTDRGRVTEAFF. CDR3 sequence (DNA): TGTGCCAGTAGTAGAACGGACAGGGGGCGGGTCACTGAAGCTTTCTTT. The J gene is TRBJ1-1, the V gene TRBV19; TRBD1 matches at 11 bases. With 4 bases clipped from V and 4 bases from J, the junction kept 8 bases outside the gene matches. CDR1 is LNHDA and CDR2 is SQIVND in the germline V gene (reference sequence). The CDR3 spans 16 residues.